This T cell receptor beta chain was profiled in a study of high-grade serous ovarian cancer treatment subgroups. Tumor samples were obtained before definitive surgery or chemotherapy. Assay used: immunoSEQ multiplex PCR; TCRdb lists only in-frame clones, some missing. The sample includes 5,500 to 6,000 clones, 66% seen only once; the top ten take 11% to 15%. Regarding this clone: Its antigen is not identified.

Study-wide points: Same-patient tumor repertoires overlapped at roughly 0.095 to 0.79; different patients barely overlapped. CDR1 and CDR2 were left unanalyzed; analyses focused on CDR3.

The length of the CDR3 is 15 residues. The V gene's germline CDR1 is MDHEN and CDR2 SYDVKM. V trimming: 6 bases; J trimming: 2 bases; junction bases outside the gene matches: 4. Specimen: tumor tissue. The V and J genes are TRBV28 and TRBJ1-3, with 10 bases identical to TRBD1. The clonotype originates from a human donor with high-grade serous ovarian cancer. The CDR3 reads CASSPGQGPGNTIYF. As DNA, the CDR3 is TGTGCCAGCAGCCCGGGACAGGGGCCTGGAAACACCATATATTTT.